These 14 T cell receptor beta chains were all obtained from the same sample, sequenced in a study of blood T cells in healthy people across ages. For the second PCR, which ran for about 7 to 11 cycles, a sample-barcoded 5' primer and a J-beta primer mix were used. Each CDR3 protein is one row after TCRdb ran MiXCR on the 5' RACE reads. The sample comprises approximately 1.5 million distinct CDR3 sequences, about 32% of which are singletons, and roughly 12% rests with the top ten. Sequencing was carried out using blood. The receptor source for this set is a woman aged 30 to 39 in good health.

This clonotype was recorded at least ten times. CDR3 sequence: CASSSPIPGSTQYF. CDR3 sequence (DNA): TGTGCCAGCAGCTCCCCCATTCCCGGTTCTACGCAGTATTTT. The V and J genes are TRBV7-3 and TRBJ2-3; D call uncertain. Germline-derived CDR1 and CDR2 are SGHTA and FQGTGA. Trimming removed 4 bases at V and 8 bases at J, with 16 bases between. The CDR3 is 14 residues long.

With respect to this clonotype: The junction does not match germline at one end; this may be a read error. V usage is TRBV13 and J usage is TRBJ2-7; the match to TRBD2 covers 10 bases. The CDR3 covers 14 residues. The germline V gene has CDR1 PRHDT and CDR2 FYEKMQ (reference sequence). The CDR3 nucleotides read TGTACCAGCAGCTTACTAGCGGGGCCTTACGAGCAGTACTTC. It is translated as CTSSLLAGPYEQYF.

This chain links TRBV4-2 with TRBJ2-7; TRBD2 is a possible D gene (6 bases). CDR3 length: 14 residues. Looked up from germline, CDR1 is LGHNA and CDR2 is YNFKEQ. Trimming shortened V by 1 base and J by 3 bases, and 10 bases separated the two germline ends. CDR3 in DNA: TGTGCCAGCAGCCAAGCGCCAGCGGGCTACGAGCAGTACTTC. Encoded protein: CASSQAPAGYEQYF.

V usage is TRBV7-9 and J usage is TRBJ2-1, with TRBD2 identical over 8 bases. CDR1 is SEHNR and CDR2 is FQNEAQ in the germline V gene (reference sequence). J gave up 4 bases and V 5 bases, and 19 bases lay outside the gene matches. This CDR3 has 19 amino acids. The CDR3: CASSPAGGGLPSAYNEQFF. The CDR3 region has the DNA TGTGCCAGCAGCCCTGCTGGCGGGGGGCTGCCATCGGCATACAATGAGCAGTTCTTC.

The gene calls are TRBV20-1 and TRBJ1-4, with D possibly matching TRBD1 (5 bases). V was trimmed by 2 bases and J by 3 bases, leaving 7 bases between them. In germline, CDR1 is DFQATT, CDR2 SNEGSKA (reference sequence). This CDR3 is 13 amino acids long. The CDR3 DNA sequence: TGCAGTGCTAGAAGACAGTCTAATGAAAAACTGTTTTTT. Translation gives CSARRQSNEKLFF.

This clonotype was observed a handful of times. The chain couples TRBV9 to TRBJ2-7; 7 bases agree with TRBD2. The CDR3 totals 16 residues. Germline values: CDR1 SGDLS, CDR2 YYNGEE. Germline trimming cut 5 bases from V and 6 bases from J; bases unmatched to any gene: 17. The CDR3 nucleotides are TGTGCCAGCAGTGCCGCAAAAGGCGGGAGCACCTCCGAGCAGTACTTC. It encodes CASSAAKGGSTSEQYF.

The chain is built from TRBV5-6 and TRBJ2-5; 10 nucleotides align to TRBD2. The CDR3 runs 16 residues. J was trimmed by 5 bases and V by 2 bases; bases with no gene match: 9. In germline, CDR1 is SGHDT, CDR2 YYEEEE. The CDR3 is CASSLTAGGRSETQYF. The CDR3, as DNA: TGTGCCAGCAGCTTAACAGCGGGGGGGCGCTCCGAGACCCAGTACTTC.

This rearrangement joins TRBV12-3 or TRBV12-4 to TRBJ2-7, with 13 bases that match TRBD2. CDR3 size: 16 residues. The ends lost 6 bases at V and 1 base at J; junction bases unmatched: 6. The CDR3 DNA is TGTGCCAGCAGCCAAGGGACTAGCGGGATTTCCTACGAGCAGTACTTC. Translated: CASSQGTSGISYEQYF.

This clonotype was picked up a small number of times. The chain uses TRBV10-2 and TRBJ2-7; 9 positions agree with TRBD1. The CDR3 spans 15 residues. V lost 5 bases, J lost 2 bases, and 7 bases stayed unmatched. Germline V lookup: CDR1 WSHSY, CDR2 SAAADI. CDR3 sequence (DNA): TGCGCCAGCAGTAAGACCGGGACAGGGACCTACGAGCAGTACTTC. Protein product: CASSKTGTGTYEQYF.

This clonotype was seen more than once but under ten times. V usage is TRBV6-1 and J usage is TRBJ1-2; D is ambiguous. CDR1 MNHNS and CDR2 SASEGT come from the germline V gene. CDR3 size: 14 residues. The V gene lost 3 bases and the J gene lost 3 bases, with 11 bases spanning the gap. CDR3 sequence reads: CASSESPAYYGYTF. CDR3 in DNA: TGTGCCAGCAGTGAGAGTCCGGCCTACTATGGCTACACCTTC.

V gene TRBV20-1 combines with J gene TRBJ1-2; no firm D call. This CDR3 is built from 15 residues. Germline loops: CDR1 DFQATT, CDR2 SNEGSKA (reference sequence). The V end lost 6 bases, the J end lost 4 bases, and 21 bases lay between the germline ends. The CDR3 DNA is TGCAGTGCAGACTACGCGACCCAGGTTATCTATGGCTACACCTTC. As protein: CSADYATQVIYGYTF.

This clonotype occurred a few times. The chain recombines TRBV20-1 with TRBJ2-7; 9 nucleotides align to TRBD1. The CDR3 loop spans 15 amino acids. Unmatched junction bases numbered 7, after V lost 1 base and J lost 3 bases. CDR1 and CDR2 (germline): DFQATT, SNEGSKA (reference sequence). The CDR3 coding sequence is TGCAGTGCTAGAGCCCCGGGACAGGGAAACTACGAGCAGTACTTC. Its protein product is CSARAPGQGNYEQYF.

This chain connects TRBV6-5 to TRBJ1-1; D gene ambiguous. The CDR3 extends over 12 amino acids. CDR1 is MNHEY, CDR2 SVGAGI, per germline. The germline V and J ends were trimmed by 8 bases and 5 bases, with 12 bases remaining between them. The CDR3, as DNA: TGTGCCAGCGGCAGGAGTCCAACTGAAGCTTTCTTT. Translating gives CASGRSPTEAFF.

The chain joins TRBV20-1 to TRBJ2-1; D tentatively reads TRBD1 or TRBD2 (5 bases each). CDR3 length: 11 amino acids. Between the trimmed V and J ends, which lost 6 bases and 12 bases, there was a span of 15 bases. Germline loops: CDR1 DFQATT, CDR2 SNEGSKA (reference sequence). CDR3 coding DNA: TGCAGTGCCCGGGACGGACTCGGGCAGTTCTTC. Protein: CSARDGLGQFF.